The entry below gives a single TCR beta chain sequence along with its context. iRepertoire HTBI primers and Arm-PCR of CDR3 regions built TCR beta libraries. One entry per CDR3 protein, called by TCRdb with MiXCR from the multiplex PCR reads. The table includes 200,000 to 250,000 distinct CDR3 sequences, roughly 20% detected once. Regarding time point: newly diagnosed GD, antithyroid drugs for less than 3 months. Researchers made the TCR library from RNA that was extracted from PBMCs. The CDR3 is 16 amino acids. Germline loops: CDR1 SGHAT, CDR2 FQNNGV. The J segment lost 3 bases and the V segment lost 6 bases, leaving 11 bases of the junction unmatched. The sample comes from a study of regulatory T cells in long-lasting Graves disease. These records were also assigned to another study, of T cells in Graves' hyperthyroidism and ophthalmopathy. As reported in that work: Primed by the HTBI set, a first-round RT-PCR was run on the TCR CDR3. Most thyroid clonotypes with frequency above 0.001 were detected in blood.

This sample comprised peripheral blood mononuclear cells (PBMCs), obtained at new diagnosis, from a patient treated with antithyroid drugs. The receptor's source is a woman in her 30s with Graves disease. The chain joins TRBV11-2 to TRBJ2-7; 10 bases line up with TRBD1. CDR3 amino acids: CASRATGGTGVYEQYF. The CDR3 DNA reads TGTGCCAGCAGGGCAACTGGCGGGACAGGGGTCTACGAGCAGTACTTC. The whole variable domain, remainder taken from reference TRBV11-2 and TRBJ2-7, is EAGVAQSPRYKIIEKRQSVAFWCNPISGHATLYWYQQILGQGPKLLIQFQNNGVVDDSQLPKDRFSAERLKGVDSTLKIQPAKLEDSAVYLCASRATGGTGVYEQYFGPGTRLTVT.